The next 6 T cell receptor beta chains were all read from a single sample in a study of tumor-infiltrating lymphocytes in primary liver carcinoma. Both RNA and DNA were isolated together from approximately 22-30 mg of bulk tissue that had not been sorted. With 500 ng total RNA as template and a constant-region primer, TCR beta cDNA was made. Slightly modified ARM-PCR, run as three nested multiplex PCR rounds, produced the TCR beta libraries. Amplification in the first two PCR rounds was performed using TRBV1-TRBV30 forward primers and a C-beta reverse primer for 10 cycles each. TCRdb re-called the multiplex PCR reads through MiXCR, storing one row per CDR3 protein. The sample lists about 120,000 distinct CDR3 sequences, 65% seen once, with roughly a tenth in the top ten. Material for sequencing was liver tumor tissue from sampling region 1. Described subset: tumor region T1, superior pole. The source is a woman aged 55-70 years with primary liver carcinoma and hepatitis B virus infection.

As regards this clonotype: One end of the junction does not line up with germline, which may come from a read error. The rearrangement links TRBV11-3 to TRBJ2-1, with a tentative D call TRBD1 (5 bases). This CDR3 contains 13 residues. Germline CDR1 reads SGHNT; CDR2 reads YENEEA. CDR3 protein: CASSLARVSEQFF. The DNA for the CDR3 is TGTGCCAGCAGTTTAGCCAGGGTAAGTGAGCAGTTCTTC.

This CDR3 is CASPARETPGEQFF. CDR3 coding DNA: TGTGCCTCCCCGGCGCGGGAGACTCCCGGTGAGCAGTTCTTC. V is TRBV28 and J is TRBJ2-1, with 7 bases fitting TRBD2. This CDR3 region has 14 residues. J lost 9 bases, V lost 11 bases, and 16 bases had no gene match. In germline, CDR1 is MDHEN, CDR2 SYDVKM.

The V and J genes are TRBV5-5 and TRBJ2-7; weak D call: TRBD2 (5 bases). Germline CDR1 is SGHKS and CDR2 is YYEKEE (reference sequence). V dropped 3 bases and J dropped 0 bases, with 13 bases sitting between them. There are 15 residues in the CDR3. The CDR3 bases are TGTGCCAGCAGCTCGAGACTGGGAGCCTCCTACGAGCAGTACTTC. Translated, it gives CASSSRLGASYEQYF.

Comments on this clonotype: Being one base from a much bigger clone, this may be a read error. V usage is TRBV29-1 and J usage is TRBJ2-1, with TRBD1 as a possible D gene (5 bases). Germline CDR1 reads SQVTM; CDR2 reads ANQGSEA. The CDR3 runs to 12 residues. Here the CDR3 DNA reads TGCAGTTTGGCCAAGGCAGGGAATGAGCAGTTCTTC. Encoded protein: CSLAKAGNEQFF.

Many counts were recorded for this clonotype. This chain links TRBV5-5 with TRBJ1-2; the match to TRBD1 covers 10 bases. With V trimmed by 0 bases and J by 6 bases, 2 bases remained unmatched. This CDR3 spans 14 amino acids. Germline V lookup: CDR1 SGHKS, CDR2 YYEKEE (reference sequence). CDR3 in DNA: TGTGCCAGCAGCTTGGATGGGACAGGGGATGGCTACACCTTC. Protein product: CASSLDGTGDGYTF. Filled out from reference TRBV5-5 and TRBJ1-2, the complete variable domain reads DAGVTQSPTHLIKTRGQQVTLRCSPISGHKSVSWYQQVLGQGPQFIFQYYEKEERGRGNFPDRFSARQFPNYSSELNVNALLLGDSALYLCASSLDGTGDGYTFGSGTRLTVV.

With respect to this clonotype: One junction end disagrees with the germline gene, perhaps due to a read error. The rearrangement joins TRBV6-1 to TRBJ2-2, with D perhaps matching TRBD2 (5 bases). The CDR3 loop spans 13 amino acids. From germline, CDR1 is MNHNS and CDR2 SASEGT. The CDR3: CASSVSNTGELLF. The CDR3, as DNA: TGTGCCAGCAGCGTATCCAACACCGGGGAGCTGCTATTT.